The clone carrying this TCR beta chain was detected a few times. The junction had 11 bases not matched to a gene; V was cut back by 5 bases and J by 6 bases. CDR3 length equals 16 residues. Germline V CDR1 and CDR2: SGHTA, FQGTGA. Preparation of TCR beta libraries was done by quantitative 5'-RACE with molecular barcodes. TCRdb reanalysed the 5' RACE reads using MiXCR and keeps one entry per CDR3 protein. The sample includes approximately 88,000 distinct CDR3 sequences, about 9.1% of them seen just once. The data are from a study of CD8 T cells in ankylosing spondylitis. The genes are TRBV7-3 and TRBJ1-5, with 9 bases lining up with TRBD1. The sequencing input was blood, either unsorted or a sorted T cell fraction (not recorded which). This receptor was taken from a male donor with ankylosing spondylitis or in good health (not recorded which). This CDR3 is CASSHYRGQIRQPQHF. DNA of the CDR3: TGTGCCAGCAGCCATTACAGGGGGCAGATTCGTCAGCCCCAGCATTTT.